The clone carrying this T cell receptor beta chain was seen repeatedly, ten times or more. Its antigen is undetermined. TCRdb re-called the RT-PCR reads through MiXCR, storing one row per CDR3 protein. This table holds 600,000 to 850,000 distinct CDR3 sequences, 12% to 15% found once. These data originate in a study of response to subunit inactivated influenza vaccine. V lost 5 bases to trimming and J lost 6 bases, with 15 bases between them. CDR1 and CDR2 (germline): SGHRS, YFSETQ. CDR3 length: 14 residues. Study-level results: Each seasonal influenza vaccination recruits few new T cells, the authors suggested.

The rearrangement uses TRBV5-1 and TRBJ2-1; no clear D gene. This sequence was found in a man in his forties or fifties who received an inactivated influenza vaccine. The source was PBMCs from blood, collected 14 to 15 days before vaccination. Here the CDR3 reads CASSFTSGTNEQFF. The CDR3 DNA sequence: TGCGCCAGCAGTTTCACCTCCGGAACCAATGAGCAGTTCTTC. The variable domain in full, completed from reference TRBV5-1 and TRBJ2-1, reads KAGVTQTPRYLIKTRGQQVTLSCSPISGHRSVSWYQQTPGQGLQFLFEYFSETQRNKGNFPGRFSGRQFSNSRSEMNVSTLELGDSALYLCASSFTSGTNEQFFGPGTRLTVL.